This is a list of T cell receptor beta chains from one sample in a study of metastatic and nonmetastatic thyroid tumors. TCRdb re-called clones from the PCR reads using MiXCR. This table has about 20,000 clones, 36% appearing once. Sequenced input: tumor tissue. These TCRs come from a female donor with papillary thyroid cancer or a benign thyroid nodule (not recorded which). Some clones in this sample may be carry-over from other donors' samples. Each CDR3 is given with its conserved first and last residue. D genes are given only for firm matches. Not all rows give a size; the values are once, few, many and, for expanded clones, a class.

>TRBD2|-|TRBV7-9|TRBJ2-5
CASSLSGKNQETQYF
TGTGCCAGCAGCTTAAGCGGGAAAAACCAAGAGACCCAGTACTTC
>-|-|TRBV7-8|TRBJ2-7
CASSQRTVSYEQYF
TGTGCCAGCAGCCAGAGGACAGTATCCTACGAGCAGTACTTC
>-|few|TRBV28|TRBJ1-2
CASSLKWGWYGYTF
TGTGCCAGCAGTTTAAAGTGGGGCTGGTATGGCTACACCTTC
>TRBD2|-|TRBV11-3|TRBJ2-7
CASTGRGTSGNEQYF
TGTGCCAGCACAGGCAGGGGGACTAGCGGGAACGAGCAGTACTTC
>-|-|TRBV6-4|TRBJ1-6
CASSPYHRDGGSPLHF
TGTGCCAGCAGTCCTTACCACAGGGACGGGGGATCACCCCTCCACTTT
>-|-|TRBV9|TRBJ2-2
CASSQYRVPNTGELFF
TGTGCCAGCAGCCAATATAGGGTCCCGAACACCGGGGAGCTGTTTTTT
>-|-|TRBV11-2|TRBJ2-7
CASSADSDEQYF
TGTGCCAGCAGCGCCGACTCGGACGAGCAGTACTTC
>-|-|TRBV6-4|TRBJ2-2
CASTGSLTGELFF
TGTGCCAGCACTGGGTCCCTCACCGGGGAGCTGTTTTTT
>-|-|TRBV28|TRBJ1-2
CASSFAGPTGYTF
TGTGCCAGCAGTTTTGCAGGCCCCACGGGCTACACCTTC
>-|-|TRBV13|TRBJ1-2
CASSTRTANYGYTF
TGTGCCAGCAGCACCCGGACAGCCAACTATGGCTACACCTTC
>TRBD2|few|TRBV27|TRBJ2-1
CASSASSGDYNEQFF
TGTGCCAGCAGTGCCTCTAGCGGCGATTACAATGAGCAGTTCTTC
>-|-|TRBV27|TRBJ2-7
CASSLGPLSGEQYF
TGTGCCAGCAGTTTAGGTCCGTTATCTGGCGAGCAGTACTTC
>-|-|TRBV9|TRBJ1-2
CASSVLGLPWGLYGYTF
TGTGCCAGCAGCGTATTGGGACTCCCATGGGGCCTCTATGGCTACACCTTC
>-|few|TRBV2|TRBJ2-7
CASSVGYEQYF
TGTGCCTCCTCGGTGGGCTACGAGCAGTACTTC
>TRBD1|few|TRBV6-1|TRBJ2-7
CASTGTGTSYEQYF
TGTGCCAGCACCGGGACAGGCACCTCCTACGAGCAGTACTTC
>-|once|TRBV20-1|TRBJ2-7
CSASSGDTRSYEQYF
TGCAGTGCTAGTAGTGGGGACACCCGCTCCTACGAGCAGTACTTC
>TRBD2|large|TRBV10-3|TRBJ2-1
CAISDQMGGGTSDYNEQFF
TGTGCCATCAGTGATCAAATGGGCGGAGGAACTAGCGACTACAATGAGCAGTTCTTC
>TRBD1|-|TRBV28|TRBJ2-3
CASSLGQGGTDTQYF
TGTGCCAGCAGTTTGGGACAGGGGGGCACAGATACGCAGTATTTT
>-|few|TRBV10-3|TRBJ1-3
CAISDDRGSGNTIYF
TGTGCCATCAGTGATGATAGGGGTTCTGGAAACACCATATATTTT
>-|few|TRBV6-1|TRBJ2-7
CASSLTWEYEQYF
TGTGCCAGCAGCCTCACCTGGGAATACGAGCAGTACTTC
>-|-|TRBV3-1|TRBJ1-2
CASSHPTAPNYGYTF
TGTGCCAGCAGCCACCCGACAGCCCCTAACTATGGCTACACCTTC
>-|once|TRBV12-5|TRBJ2-6
CASGGYGSSGANVLTF
TGTGCTAGTGGTGGATACGGGAGCTCTGGGGCCAACGTCCTGACTTTC
>-|-|TRBV28|TRBJ1-1
CASSYSTEAFF
TGTGCCAGCAGTTACAGCACTGAAGCTTTCTTT
>-|-|TRBV11-3|TRBJ1-6
CASSLGGGGNSPLHF
TGTGCCAGCAGCTTAGGAGGTGGGGGGAATTCACCCCTCCACTTT
>-|-|TRBV6-5|TRBJ1-5
CASSYGLNQPQHF
TGTGCCAGCAGTTACGGTCTCAATCAGCCCCAGCATTTT
>TRBD2|-|TRBV19|TRBJ2-7
CASSRTSSYEQYF
TGTGCCAGTAGCAGGACTAGCTCCTACGAGCAGTACTTC
>-|-|TRBV4-1|TRBJ1-6
CASSQDRETPLHF
TGCGCCAGCAGCCAAGACAGGGAGACACCCCTCCACTTT
>TRBD1|-|TRBV7-2|TRBJ1-1
CASSSGQGIWTEAFF
TGTGCCAGCAGCTCTGGACAGGGTATATGGACTGAAGCTTTCTTT
>-|few|TRBV2|TRBJ2-6
CASSLRANVLTF
TGTGCCAGCAGCCTAAGAGCCAACGTCCTGACTTTC
>-|few|TRBV28|TRBJ1-6
CASSYRSSPLHF
TGTGCCAGCAGCTATAGGAGTTCACCCCTCCACTTT
>-|-|TRBV6-1|TRBJ2-2
CASSVRTTNTGELFF
TGTGCCAGCAGTGTAAGGACGACGAACACCGGGGAGCTGTTTTTT
>TRBD2|few|TRBV15|TRBJ2-7
CATSGLAGEEQYF
TGTGCCACCTCCGGACTAGCGGGAGAGGAGCAGTACTTC
>-|-|TRBV20-1|TRBJ2-5
CSATDWDSETQYF
TGCAGTGCTACAGACTGGGATAGCGAGACCCAGTACTTC
>-|few|TRBV6-1|TRBJ1-1
CASPNWGQDTEAFF
TGTGCCAGTCCGAACTGGGGACAAGACACTGAAGCTTTCTTT
>TRBD2|once|TRBV5-1|TRBJ2-5
CASSLTSGSETQYF
TGCGCCAGCAGCCTGACTAGCGGGAGTGAGACCCAGTACTTC
>-|-|TRBV20-1|TRBJ2-3
CSALAGSDTQYF
TGCAGTGCGCTCGCGGGCTCAGATACGCAGTATTTT
>-|-|TRBV6-1|TRBJ2-2
CASRLGGGGTGELFF
TGTGCCAGCAGATTGGGGGGAGGGGGCACCGGGGAGCTGTTTTTT
>-|-|TRBV20-1|TRBJ1-2
CSASSPDYGYTF
TGCAGTGCTAGTTCGCCGGACTATGGCTACACCTTC
>-|-|TRBV6-5|TRBJ2-2
CASSYVGQITGELFF
TGTGCCAGCAGTTACGTTGGACAGATCACCGGGGAGCTGTTTTTT
>-|-|TRBV19|TRBJ1-5
CASCDSGTGNQPQHF
TGTGCCAGTTGCGACTCCGGGACCGGGAATCAGCCCCAGCATTTT
>-|-|TRBV11-2|TRBJ2-1
CASSFRVETGFGGEQFF
TGTGCCAGCAGCTTTCGGGTGGAGACGGGGTTTGGTGGCGAGCAGTTCTTC
>-|once|TRBV9|TRBJ2-1
CASSVEESSYNEQFF
TGTGCCAGCAGCGTAGAAGAGAGCTCCTACAATGAGCAGTTCTTC
>TRBD2|many|TRBV6-5|TRBJ2-7
CASMELAGGEQYF
TGTGCCAGCATGGAACTAGCGGGAGGGGAGCAGTACTTC